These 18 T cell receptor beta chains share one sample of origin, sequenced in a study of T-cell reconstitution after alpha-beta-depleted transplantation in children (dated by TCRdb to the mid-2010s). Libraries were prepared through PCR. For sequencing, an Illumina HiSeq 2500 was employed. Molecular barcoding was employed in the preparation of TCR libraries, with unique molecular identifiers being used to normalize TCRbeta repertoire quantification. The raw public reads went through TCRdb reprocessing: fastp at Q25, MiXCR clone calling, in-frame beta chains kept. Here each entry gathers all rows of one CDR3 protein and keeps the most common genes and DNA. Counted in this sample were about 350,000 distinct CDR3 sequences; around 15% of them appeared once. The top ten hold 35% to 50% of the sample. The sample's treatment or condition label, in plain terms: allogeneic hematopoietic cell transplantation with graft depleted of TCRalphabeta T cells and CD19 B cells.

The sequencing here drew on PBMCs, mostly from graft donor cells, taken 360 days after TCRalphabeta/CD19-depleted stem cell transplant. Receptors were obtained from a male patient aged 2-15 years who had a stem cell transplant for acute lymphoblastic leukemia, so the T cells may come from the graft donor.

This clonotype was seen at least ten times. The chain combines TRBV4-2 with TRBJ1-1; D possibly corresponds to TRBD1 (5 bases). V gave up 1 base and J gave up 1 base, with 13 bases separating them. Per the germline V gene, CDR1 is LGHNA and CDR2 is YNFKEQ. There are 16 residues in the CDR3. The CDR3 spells CASSQVVRGQNTEAFF. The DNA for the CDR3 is TGTGCCAGCAGCCAAGTGGTGCGGGGCCAGAACACTGAAGCTTTCTTT.

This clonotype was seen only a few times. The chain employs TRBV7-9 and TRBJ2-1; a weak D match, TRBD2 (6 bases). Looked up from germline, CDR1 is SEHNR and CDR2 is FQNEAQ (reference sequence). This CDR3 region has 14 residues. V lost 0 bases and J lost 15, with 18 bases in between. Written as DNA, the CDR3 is TGTGCCAGCAGCTTAGCGGGGGGACCCCTTTTCGGGTTCTTC. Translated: CASSLAGGPLFGFF.

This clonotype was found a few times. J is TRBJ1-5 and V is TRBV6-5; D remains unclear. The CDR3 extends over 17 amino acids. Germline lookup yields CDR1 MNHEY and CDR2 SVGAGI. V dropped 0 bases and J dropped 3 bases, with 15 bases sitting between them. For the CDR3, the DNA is TGTGCCAGCAGTTACTCGGAGTGGACTGCTCACAATCAGCCCCAGCATTTT. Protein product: CASSYSEWTAHNQPQHF.

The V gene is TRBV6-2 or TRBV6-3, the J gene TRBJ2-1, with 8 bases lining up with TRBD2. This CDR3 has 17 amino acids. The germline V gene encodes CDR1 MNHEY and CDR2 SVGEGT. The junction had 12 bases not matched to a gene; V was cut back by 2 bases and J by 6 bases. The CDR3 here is CASSYPGLAVRLNEQFF. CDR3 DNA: TGTGCCAGCAGTTACCCCGGACTAGCCGTCCGGCTCAATGAGCAGTTCTTC.

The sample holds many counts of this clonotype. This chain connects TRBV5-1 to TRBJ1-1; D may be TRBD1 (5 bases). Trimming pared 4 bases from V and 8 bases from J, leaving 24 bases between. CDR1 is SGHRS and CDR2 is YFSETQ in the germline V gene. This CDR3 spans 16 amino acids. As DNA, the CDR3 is TGCGCCAGCAGCCCAAGGCCGGGACTCCCATGGATGGAAGCTTTCTTT. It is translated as CASSPRPGLPWMEAFF.

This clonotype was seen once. CDR3 in amino acids: CASSQVPGYEQYF. The DNA of the CDR3 is TGCGCCAGCAGCCAAGTCCCAGGCTACGAGCAGTACTTC. The gene calls are TRBV4-3 and TRBJ2-7; no definite D call. Germline V gene lookup returns CDR1 LGHNA and CDR2 YSLEER. This CDR3 is 13 amino acids long. The V and J ends lost 1 base and 3 bases respectively, with 7 bases between them.

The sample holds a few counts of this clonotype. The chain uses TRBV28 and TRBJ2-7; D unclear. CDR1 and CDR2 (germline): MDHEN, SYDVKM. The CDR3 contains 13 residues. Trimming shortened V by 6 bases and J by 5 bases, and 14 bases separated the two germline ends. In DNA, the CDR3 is TGTGCCAGCAGCCCCCCCGTGTGGAACGAGCAGTACTTC. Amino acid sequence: CASSPPVWNEQYF.

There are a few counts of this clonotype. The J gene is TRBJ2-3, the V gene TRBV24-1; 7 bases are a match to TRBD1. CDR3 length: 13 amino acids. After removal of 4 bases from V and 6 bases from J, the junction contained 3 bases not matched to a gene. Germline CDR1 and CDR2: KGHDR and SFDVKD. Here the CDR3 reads CATSDQTGDTQYF. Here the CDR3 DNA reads TGTGCCACCAGTGACCAGACAGGGGATACGCAGTATTTT.

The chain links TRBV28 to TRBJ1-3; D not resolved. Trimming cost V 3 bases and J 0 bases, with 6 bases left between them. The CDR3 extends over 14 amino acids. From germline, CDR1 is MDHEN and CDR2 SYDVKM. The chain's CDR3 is CASSFLSSGNTIYF. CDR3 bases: TGTGCCAGCAGTTTCCTGAGCTCTGGAAACACCATATATTTT.

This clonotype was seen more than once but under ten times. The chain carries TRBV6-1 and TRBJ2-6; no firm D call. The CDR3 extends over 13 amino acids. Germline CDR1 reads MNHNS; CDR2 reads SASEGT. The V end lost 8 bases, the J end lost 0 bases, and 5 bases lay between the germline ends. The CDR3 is CASHPSGANVLTF. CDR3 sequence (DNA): TGTGCCAGCCACCCCTCTGGGGCCAACGTCCTGACTTTC.

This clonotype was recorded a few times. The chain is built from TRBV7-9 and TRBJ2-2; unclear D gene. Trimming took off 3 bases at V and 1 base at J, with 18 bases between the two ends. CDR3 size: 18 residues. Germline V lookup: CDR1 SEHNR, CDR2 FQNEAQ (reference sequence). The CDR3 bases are TGTGCCAGCAGCTTCCCGGGCCAACCATTTTGGAACACCGGGGAGCTGTTTTTT. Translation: CASSFPGQPFWNTGELFF.

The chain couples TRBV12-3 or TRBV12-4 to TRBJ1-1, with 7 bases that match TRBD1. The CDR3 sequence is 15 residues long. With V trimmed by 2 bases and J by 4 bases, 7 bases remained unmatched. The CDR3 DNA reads TGTGCCAGCAGTTTACTTCAGGGGGGCTCCACTGAAGCTTTCTTT. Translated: CASSLLQGGSTEAFF.

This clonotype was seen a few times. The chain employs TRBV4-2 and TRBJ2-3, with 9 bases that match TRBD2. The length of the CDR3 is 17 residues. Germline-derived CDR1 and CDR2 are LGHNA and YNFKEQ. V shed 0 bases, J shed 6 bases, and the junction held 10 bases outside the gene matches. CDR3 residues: CASSQDAASGMVDTQYF. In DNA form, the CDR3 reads TGTGCCAGCAGCCAAGATGCGGCTAGCGGGATGGTCGATACGCAGTATTTT.

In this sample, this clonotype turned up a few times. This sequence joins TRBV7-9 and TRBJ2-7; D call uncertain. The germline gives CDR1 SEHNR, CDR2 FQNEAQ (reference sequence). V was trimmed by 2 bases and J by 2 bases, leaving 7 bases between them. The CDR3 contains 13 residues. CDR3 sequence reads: CASSLLATYEQYF. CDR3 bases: TGTGCCAGCAGCTTATTGGCGACCTACGAGCAGTACTTC.

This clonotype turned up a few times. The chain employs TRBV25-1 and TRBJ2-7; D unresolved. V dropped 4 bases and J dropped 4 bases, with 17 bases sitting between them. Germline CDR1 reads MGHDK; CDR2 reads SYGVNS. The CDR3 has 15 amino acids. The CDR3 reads CASSAYGSTIYEQYF. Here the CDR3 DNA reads TGTGCCAGCAGTGCTTATGGGTCGACCATATACGAGCAGTACTTC.

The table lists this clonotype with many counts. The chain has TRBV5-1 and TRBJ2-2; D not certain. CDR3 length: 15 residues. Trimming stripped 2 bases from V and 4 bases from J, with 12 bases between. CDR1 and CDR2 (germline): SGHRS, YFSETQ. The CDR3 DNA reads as TGCGCCAGCAGCTTTGGAGCTCCCGGCACCGGGGAGCTGTTTTTT. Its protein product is CASSFGAPGTGELFF.

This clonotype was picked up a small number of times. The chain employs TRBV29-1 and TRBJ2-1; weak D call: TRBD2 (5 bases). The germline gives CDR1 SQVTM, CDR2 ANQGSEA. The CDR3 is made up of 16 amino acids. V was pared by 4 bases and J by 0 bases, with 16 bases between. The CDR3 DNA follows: TGCAGCGTTGGGGGTTTCGAGCGGTCCTCCTACAATGAGCAGTTCTTC. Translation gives CSVGGFERSSYNEQFF.

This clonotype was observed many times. The CDR3 reads CASSLWDGPYEQYF. The CDR3 coding sequence is TGTGCCAGCAGCTTATGGGACGGGCCCTACGAGCAGTACTTC. The chain is built from TRBV7-2 and TRBJ2-7; D could derive from TRBD1 or TRBD2 (5 bases each). CDR3 length equals 14 residues. The V gene lost 2 bases and the J gene lost 2 bases, with 10 bases spanning the gap. Germline V gene lookup returns CDR1 SGHTA and CDR2 FQGNSA.